This T cell receptor beta chain was recovered during a study of blood T cell repertoires in COVID-19. About the research overall: Acute and convalescent COVID-19 specimens originated in the United States, Italy and Spain. The analysed material was cDNA or gDNA that came from T cells, B-cell-depleted T cells, or PBMCs.

The CDR3 is 13 residues long. Germline CDR1 reads SGHAT; CDR2 reads FQNNGV. V shed 5 bases, J shed 5 bases, and the junction held 4 bases outside the gene matches. Authors' processing steps: Nucleated cell number was recorded as an estimate derived from reference gene primer amplification. Libraries were prepared by immunoSEQ multiplex PCR; TCRdb keeps only in-frame clonotypes and omits some of them. The V and J calls and clone size were taken over from that table, and D and trimming were inferred from the DNA. Among more than 95,000 clones, about 92% were seen once, and the ten largest hold 17%. Input material: peripheral blood. The TCR comes from a woman aged 80 or over in a cohort sampled during active COVID-19. The chain is built from TRBV11-2 and TRBJ2-5; 8 bases fit TRBD2. Here the CDR3 reads CASSHGGAETQYF. CDR3 nucleotides: TGTGCCAGCAGCCACGGGGGGGCTGAGACCCAGTACTTC.